This T cell receptor beta chain was captured by sequencing in a study of OX40 agonist ivuxolimab in advanced cancers. Sequencing used immunoSEQ multiplex PCR; TCRdb keeps in-frame clones, though not all of them. The table lists approximately 60,000 clones, roughly 90% of them singletons. The V end was cut by 1 base, the J end by 5 bases, with 14 bases between. Germline loops: CDR1 SGHAT, CDR2 FQNNGV. The CDR3 totals 15 residues. This TCR derives from an adult with an advanced solid tumor such as melanoma, head and neck, liver or kidney cancer. The sample consisted of CD4+ or CD8+ T cells sorted from blood, taken in a trial of the OX40 agonist ivuxolimab. The genes are TRBV11-2 and TRBJ2-5; weak D call: TRBD1 (5 bases). CDR3: CASSLVGDRHETQYF. The CDR3 DNA reads as TGTGCCAGCAGCTTAGTAGGGGATCGTCACGAGACCCAGTACTTC. Looking up the rest from reference TRBV11-2 and TRBJ2-5 gives the full variable domain: EAGVAQSPRYKIIEKRQSVAFWCNPISGHATLYWYQQILGQGPKLLIQFQNNGVVDDSQLPKDRFSAERLKGVDSTLKIQPAKLEDSAVYLCASSLVGDRHETQYFGPGTRLLVL.